The clone carrying this T cell receptor (beta chain) was observed once. The antigen is undetermined. The data belong to a study of T cell responses to AZD1222 COVID-19 vaccine. For the study at large: Second doses were pooled across both intervals (about 4 or about 12 weeks). The study's findings and limits: Repertoires were collected only later (after the peak T cell response had occurred). Unmutated variant regions are reportedly targeted by nearly half of spike-specific TCRs.

Produced via immunoSEQ multiplex PCR; TCRdb's table is partial and in-frame only. The sample has more than 110,000 clones; approximately 90% are singletons. Trimming pared 5 bases from V and 9 bases from J, leaving 26 bases between. Per germline, CDR1 LNHDA and CDR2 SQIVND (reference sequence). The CDR3 has 16 amino acids. Sequenced material: peripheral blood, taken on day 0 of AZD1222 vaccination. V gene TRBV19 combines with J gene TRBJ2-7; D is perhaps TRBD1 (6 bases). The receptor's source is an adult in good health. Here the CDR3 reads CASSPRPGQSTLWQYF. CDR3 DNA sequence: TGTGCCAGTAGTCCCCGCCCAGGACAGTCTACGTTATGGCAGTACTTC.